This T cell receptor beta chain was identified during a study of blood T cells in healthy people across ages. Then a second PCR, running roughly 7 to 11 cycles, was carried out with a sample-barcoded 5' primer and a J-beta primer mix. MiXCR, applied by TCRdb to the 5' RACE reads, yields one record per CDR3 protein. The sample shows some 710,000 distinct CDR3 sequences, 20% to 25% of them seen only once. The CDR3 runs 14 residues. V was clipped by 0 bases and J by 10 bases, with 14 bases between them. CDR1 is SGHTA and CDR2 is FQGTGA in the germline V gene. Sequences were obtained from blood. The chain employs TRBV7-3 and TRBJ2-3, with a tentative D call TRBD2 (5 bases). The sequence derives from a man between 65 and 79 years old in good health. CDR3 sequence reads: CASSLTGLNGAQYF. CDR3 sequence (DNA): TGTGCCAGCAGCTTAACCGGACTGAACGGTGCGCAGTATTTT.